This T cell receptor (beta chain) was identified in a study of T cell changes during pregnancy in multiple sclerosis. The V and J ends lost 5 bases and 0 bases, in that order; junction bases with no gene match: 1. This CDR3 region has 14 residues. The germline gives CDR1 MDHEN, CDR2 SYDVKM. The table came from immunoSEQ multiplex PCR; TCRdb's copy has only in-frame clones and leaves some out. The sample records some 120,000 clones, about 93% being singletons. Sequences were derived from peripheral blood, sampled before pregnancy. The TCR sequence derives from a female donor with multiple sclerosis, enrolled in a pregnancy study. The chain carries TRBV28 and TRBJ2-7; 10 bases map to TRBD2. CDR3 region: CASSRTSGSYEQYF. The CDR3 region has the DNA TGTGCCAGCAGTAGGACTAGCGGCTCCTACGAGCAGTACTTC.